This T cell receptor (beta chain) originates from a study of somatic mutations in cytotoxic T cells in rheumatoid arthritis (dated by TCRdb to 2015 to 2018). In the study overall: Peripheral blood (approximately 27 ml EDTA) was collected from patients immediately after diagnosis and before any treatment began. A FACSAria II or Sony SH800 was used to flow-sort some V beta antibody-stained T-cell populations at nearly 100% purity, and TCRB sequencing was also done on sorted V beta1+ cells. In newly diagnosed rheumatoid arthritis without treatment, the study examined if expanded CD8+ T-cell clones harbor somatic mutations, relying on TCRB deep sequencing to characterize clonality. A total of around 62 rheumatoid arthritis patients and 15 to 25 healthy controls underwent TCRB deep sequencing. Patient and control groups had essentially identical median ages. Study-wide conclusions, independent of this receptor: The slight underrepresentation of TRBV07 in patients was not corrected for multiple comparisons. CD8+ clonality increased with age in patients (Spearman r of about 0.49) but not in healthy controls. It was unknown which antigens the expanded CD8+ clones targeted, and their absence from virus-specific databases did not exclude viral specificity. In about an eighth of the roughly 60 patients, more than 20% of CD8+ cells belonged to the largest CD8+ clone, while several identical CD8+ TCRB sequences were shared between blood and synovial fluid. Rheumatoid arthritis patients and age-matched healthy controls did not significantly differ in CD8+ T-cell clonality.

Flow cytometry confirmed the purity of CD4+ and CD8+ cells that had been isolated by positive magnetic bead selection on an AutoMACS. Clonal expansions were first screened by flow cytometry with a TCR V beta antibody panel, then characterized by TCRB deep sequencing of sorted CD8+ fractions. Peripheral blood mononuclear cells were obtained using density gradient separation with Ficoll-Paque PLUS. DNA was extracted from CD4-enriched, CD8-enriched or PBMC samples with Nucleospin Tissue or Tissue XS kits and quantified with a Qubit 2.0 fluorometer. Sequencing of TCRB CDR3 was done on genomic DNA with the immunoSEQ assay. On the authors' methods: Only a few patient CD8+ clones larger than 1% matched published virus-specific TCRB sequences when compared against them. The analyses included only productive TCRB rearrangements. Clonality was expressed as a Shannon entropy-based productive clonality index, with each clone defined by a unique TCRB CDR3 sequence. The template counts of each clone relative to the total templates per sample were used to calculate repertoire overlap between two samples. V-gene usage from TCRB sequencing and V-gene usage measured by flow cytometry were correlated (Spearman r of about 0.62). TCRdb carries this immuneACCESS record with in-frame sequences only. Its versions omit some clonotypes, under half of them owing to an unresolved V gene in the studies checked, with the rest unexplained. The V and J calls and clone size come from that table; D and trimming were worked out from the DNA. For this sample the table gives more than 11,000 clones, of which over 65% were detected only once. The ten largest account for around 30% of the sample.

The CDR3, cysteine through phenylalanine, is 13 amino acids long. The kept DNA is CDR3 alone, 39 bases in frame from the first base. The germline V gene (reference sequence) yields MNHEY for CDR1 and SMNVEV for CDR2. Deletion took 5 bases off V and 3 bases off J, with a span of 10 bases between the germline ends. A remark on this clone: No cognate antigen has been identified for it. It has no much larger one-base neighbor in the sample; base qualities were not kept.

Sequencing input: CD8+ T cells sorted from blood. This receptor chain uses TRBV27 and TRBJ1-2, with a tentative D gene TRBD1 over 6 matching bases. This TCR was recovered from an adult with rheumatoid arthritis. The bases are TGTGCCAGCAGTAGGCGACAGGACTATGGCTACACCTTC. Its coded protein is CASSRRQDYGYTF.